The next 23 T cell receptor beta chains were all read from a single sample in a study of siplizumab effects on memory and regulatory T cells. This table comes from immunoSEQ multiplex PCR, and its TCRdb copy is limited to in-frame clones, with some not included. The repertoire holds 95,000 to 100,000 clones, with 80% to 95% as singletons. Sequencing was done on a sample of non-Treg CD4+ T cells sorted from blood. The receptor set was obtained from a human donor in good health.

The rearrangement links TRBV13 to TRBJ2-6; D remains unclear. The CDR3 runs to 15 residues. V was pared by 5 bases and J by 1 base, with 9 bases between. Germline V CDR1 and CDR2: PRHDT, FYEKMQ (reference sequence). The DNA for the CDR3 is TGTGCCAGCAGCAAAGGTTATTCTGGGGCCAACGTCCTGACTTTC. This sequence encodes CASSKGYSGANVLTF.

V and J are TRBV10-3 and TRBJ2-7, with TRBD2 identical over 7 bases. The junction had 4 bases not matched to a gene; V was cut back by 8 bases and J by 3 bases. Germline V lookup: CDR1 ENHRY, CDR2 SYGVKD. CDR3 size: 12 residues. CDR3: CAISGLDYEQYF. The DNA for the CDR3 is TGTGCCATCTCCGGACTAGACTACGAGCAGTACTTC.

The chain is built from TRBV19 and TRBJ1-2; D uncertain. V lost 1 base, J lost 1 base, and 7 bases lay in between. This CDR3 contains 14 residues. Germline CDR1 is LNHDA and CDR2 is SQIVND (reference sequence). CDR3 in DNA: TGTGCCAGTAGTATAGTTCGGAATAACTATGGCTACACCTTC. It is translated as CASSIVRNNYGYTF.

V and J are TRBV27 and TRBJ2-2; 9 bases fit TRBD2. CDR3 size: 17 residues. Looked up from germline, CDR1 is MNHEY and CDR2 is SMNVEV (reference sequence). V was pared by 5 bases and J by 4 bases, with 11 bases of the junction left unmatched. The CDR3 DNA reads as TGTGCCAGCAGTCTCGCCGGGACTAGCCGCCCCACCGGGGAGCTGTTTTTT. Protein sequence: CASSLAGTSRPTGELFF.

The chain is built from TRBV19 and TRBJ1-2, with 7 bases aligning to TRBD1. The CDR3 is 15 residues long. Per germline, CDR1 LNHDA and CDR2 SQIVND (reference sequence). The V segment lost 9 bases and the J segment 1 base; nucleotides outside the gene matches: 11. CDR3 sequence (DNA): TGTGCCAGCAACAGTAGGGACAGTTTTAACTATGGCTACACCTTC. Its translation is CASNSRDSFNYGYTF.

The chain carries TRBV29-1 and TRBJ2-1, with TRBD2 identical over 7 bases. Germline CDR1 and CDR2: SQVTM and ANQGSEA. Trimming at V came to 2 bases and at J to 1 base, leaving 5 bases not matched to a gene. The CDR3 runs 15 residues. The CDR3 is CSVETGGVSYNEQFF. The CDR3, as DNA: TGCAGCGTTGAAACGGGGGGAGTTTCCTACAATGAGCAGTTCTTC.

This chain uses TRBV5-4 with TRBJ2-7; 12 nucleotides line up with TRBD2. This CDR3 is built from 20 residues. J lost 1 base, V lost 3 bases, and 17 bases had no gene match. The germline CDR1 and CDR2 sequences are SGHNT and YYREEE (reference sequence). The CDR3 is CASSSFKTSGRKGASYEQYF. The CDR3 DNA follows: TGTGCCAGCAGCTCATTTAAGACTAGCGGGAGAAAAGGCGCATCCTACGAGCAGTACTTC. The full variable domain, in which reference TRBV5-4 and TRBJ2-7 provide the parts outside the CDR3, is ETGVTQSPTHLIKTRGQQVTLRCSSQSGHNTVSWYQQALGQGPQFIFQYYREEENGRGNFPPRFSGLQFPNYSSELNVNALELDDSALYLCASSSFKTSGRKGASYEQYFGPGTRLTVT.

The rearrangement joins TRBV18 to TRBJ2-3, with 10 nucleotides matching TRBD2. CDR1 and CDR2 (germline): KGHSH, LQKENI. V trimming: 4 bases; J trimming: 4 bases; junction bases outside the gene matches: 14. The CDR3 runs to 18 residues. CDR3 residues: CASSHFGASGSVADTQYF. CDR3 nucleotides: TGTGCCAGCTCACATTTCGGGGCTAGCGGGAGTGTGGCAGATACGCAGTATTTT.

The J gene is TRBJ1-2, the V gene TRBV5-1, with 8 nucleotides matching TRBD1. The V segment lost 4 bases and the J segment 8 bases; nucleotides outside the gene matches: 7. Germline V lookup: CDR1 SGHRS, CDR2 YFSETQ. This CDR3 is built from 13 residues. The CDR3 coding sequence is TGCGCCAGCAGCCCGACCGGACAGGGCGGCTACACCTTC. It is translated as CASSPTGQGGYTF. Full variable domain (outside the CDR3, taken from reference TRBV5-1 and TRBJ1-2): KAGVTQTPRYLIKTRGQQVTLSCSPISGHRSVSWYQQTPGQGLQFLFEYFSETQRNKGNFPGRFSGRQFSNSRSEMNVSTLELGDSALYLCASSPTGQGGYTFGSGTRLTVV.

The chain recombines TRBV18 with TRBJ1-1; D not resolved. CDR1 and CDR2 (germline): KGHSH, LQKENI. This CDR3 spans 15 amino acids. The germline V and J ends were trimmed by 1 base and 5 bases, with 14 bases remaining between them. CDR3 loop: CASSPRVPGRTEAFF. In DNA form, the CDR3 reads TGTGCCAGCTCACCACGGGTGCCCGGGAGAACTGAAGCTTTCTTT.

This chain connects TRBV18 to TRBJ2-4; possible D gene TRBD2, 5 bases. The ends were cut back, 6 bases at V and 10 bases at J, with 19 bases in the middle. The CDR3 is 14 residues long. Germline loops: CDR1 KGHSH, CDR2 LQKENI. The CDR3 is CASSENTDGKIQYF. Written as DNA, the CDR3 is TGTGCCAGCTCTGAAAACACAGACGGGAAGATTCAGTACTTC.

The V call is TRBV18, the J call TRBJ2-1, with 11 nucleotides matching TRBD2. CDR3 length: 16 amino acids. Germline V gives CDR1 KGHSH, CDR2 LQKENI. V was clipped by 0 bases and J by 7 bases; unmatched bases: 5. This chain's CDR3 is CASSPPGLAELNEQFF. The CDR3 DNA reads TGTGCCAGCTCACCACCGGGACTAGCGGAATTAAATGAGCAGTTCTTC.

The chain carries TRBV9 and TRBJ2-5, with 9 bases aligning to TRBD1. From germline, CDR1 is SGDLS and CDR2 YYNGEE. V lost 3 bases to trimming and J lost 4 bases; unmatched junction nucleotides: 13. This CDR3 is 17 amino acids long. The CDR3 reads CASSDYSPGTGIETQYF. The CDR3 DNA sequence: TGTGCCAGCAGCGACTACAGTCCCGGGACAGGGATAGAGACCCAGTACTTC.

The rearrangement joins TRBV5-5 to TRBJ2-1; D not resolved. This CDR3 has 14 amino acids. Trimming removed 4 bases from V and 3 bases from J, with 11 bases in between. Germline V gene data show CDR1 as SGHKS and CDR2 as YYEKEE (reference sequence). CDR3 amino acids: CASSPVLVYNEQFF. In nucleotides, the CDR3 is TGTGCCAGCAGCCCCGTGTTAGTCTACAATGAGCAGTTCTTC.

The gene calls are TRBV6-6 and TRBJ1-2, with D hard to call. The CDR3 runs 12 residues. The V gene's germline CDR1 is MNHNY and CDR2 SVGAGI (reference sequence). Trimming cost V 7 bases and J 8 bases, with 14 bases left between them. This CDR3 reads CASTRGGSGYTF. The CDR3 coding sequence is TGTGCCAGCACCAGAGGTGGGAGCGGCTACACCTTC.

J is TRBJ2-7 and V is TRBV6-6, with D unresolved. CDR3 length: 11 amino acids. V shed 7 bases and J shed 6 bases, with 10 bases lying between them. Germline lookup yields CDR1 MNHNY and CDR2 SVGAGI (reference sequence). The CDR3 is CASIERSEQYF. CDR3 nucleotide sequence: TGTGCCAGCATTGAGAGGAGCGAGCAGTACTTC.

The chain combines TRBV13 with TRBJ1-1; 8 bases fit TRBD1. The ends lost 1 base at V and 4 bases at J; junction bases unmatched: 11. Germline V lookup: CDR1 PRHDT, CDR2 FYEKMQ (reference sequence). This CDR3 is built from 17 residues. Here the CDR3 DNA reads TGTGCCAGCAGCTTAGAGGCAGGGGGCGCGAGGGGCACTGAAGCTTTCTTT. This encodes CASSLEAGGARGTEAFF.

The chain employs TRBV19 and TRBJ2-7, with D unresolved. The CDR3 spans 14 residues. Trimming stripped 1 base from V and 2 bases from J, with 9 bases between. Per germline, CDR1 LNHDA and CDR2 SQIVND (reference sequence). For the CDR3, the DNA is TGTGCCAGTAGTATAGGGAACGGAGCCTACGAGCAGTACTTC. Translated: CASSIGNGAYEQYF.

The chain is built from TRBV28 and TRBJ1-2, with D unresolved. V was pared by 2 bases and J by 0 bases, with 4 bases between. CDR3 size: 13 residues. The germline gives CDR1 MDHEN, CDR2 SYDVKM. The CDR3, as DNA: TGTGCCAGCAGTTTAACAGCTAACTATGGCTACACCTTC. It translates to CASSLTANYGYTF.

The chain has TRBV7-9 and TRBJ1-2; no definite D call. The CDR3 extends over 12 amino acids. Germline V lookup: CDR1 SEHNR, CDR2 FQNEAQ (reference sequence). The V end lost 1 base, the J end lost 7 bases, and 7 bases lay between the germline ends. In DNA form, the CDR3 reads TGTGCCAGCAGCTTAGAACAGTTTGGCTACACCTTC. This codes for CASSLEQFGYTF.

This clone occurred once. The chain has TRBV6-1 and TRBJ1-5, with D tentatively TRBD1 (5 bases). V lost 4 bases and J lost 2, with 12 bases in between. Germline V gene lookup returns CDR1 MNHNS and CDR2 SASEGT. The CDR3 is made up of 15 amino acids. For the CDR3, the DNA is TGTGCCAGCAGTGGGAGCACAGGTCGCAATCAGCCCCAGCATTTT. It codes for CASSGSTGRNQPQHF.

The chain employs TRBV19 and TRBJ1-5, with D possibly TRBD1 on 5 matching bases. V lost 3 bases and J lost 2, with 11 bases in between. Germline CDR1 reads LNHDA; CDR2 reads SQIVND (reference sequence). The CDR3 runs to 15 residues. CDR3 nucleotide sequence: TGTGCCAGTAGTATTGCAGTCAGGGGCAATCAGCCCCAGCATTTT. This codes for CASSIAVRGNQPQHF.

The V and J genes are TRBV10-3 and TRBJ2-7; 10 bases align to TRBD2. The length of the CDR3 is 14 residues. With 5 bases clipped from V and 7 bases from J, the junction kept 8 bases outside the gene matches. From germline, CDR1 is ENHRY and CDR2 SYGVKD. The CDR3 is CAISPKVAGGEQYF. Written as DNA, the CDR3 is TGTGCCATCAGTCCGAAGGTAGCGGGAGGTGAGCAGTACTTC.